These 15 T cell receptor beta chains share one sample of origin, sequenced in a study of shared clonotypes between healthy human individuals. Positively selected for CCR7, the CD45RO-negative cells used as naive CD8 cells excluded terminally differentiated effector memory CD45RA+ cells. Profiled with immunoSEQ multiplex PCR; TCRdb holds only in-frame clones, not every one. In the table there are millions of clones, 85% to 95% of which are singletons. The sample comprised naive CD8+ T cells sorted from blood. All receptors come from a man aged 18 to 30 in good health.

J is TRBJ1-2 and V is TRBV9, with TRBD1 identical over 7 bases. CDR1 is SGDLS, CDR2 YYNGEE, per germline. V shed 4 bases and J 5 bases; nucleotides not matched to a gene: 17. CDR3 length equals 17 residues. This CDR3 is CASSPRGQGDYSYGYTF. The DNA of the CDR3 is TGTGCCAGCAGCCCCCGAGGGCAGGGGGATTACTCATATGGCTACACCTTC.

Note on this clone: A junction end diverges from the germline sequence, so it may reflect a read error. The chain couples TRBV6-1 to TRBJ1-1; no reliable D call. The CDR3 loop spans 14 amino acids. Looked up from germline, CDR1 is MNHNS and CDR2 is SASEGT. The CDR3 DNA follows: TGTGTCAGCAGTGATGCTTACGGGGTACCCTATTCCTTCTTT. Translating it yields CVSSDAYGVPYSFF.

This clone occurred a few times. The sample carries other DNA sequences with the same CDR3. The genes are TRBV5-6 and TRBJ2-1, with D maybe TRBD1 (5 bases). V lost 1 base and J lost 6, with 5 bases in between. Germline CDR1 and CDR2: SGHDT and YYEEEE. The CDR3 totals 12 residues. The CDR3 loop reads CASSLQGNEQFF. CDR3 DNA sequence: TGTGCCAGCAGCTTGCAGGGCAATGAGCAGTTCTTC.

This clone was seen once. The genes are TRBV27 and TRBJ2-1, with D possibly being TRBD2 (6 bases). The CDR3 consists of 16 residues. In germline, CDR1 is MNHEY, CDR2 SMNVEV (reference sequence). Trimming stripped 1 base from V and 2 bases from J, with 12 bases between. This CDR3 is CASSLLGTGTYNEQFF. CDR3 DNA sequence: TGTGCCAGCAGTTTATTAGGGACTGGTACCTACAATGAGCAGTTCTTC.

V gene TRBV2 combines with J gene TRBJ2-7; TRBD1 matches at 8 bases. CDR3 size: 12 residues. V dropped 7 bases and J dropped 5; count of bases not matched to a gene: 4. Germline V gene sequence: CDR1 SNHLY, CDR2 FYNNEI. The CDR3 nucleotides are TGTGCCAGCATTCAGGGGGCCAACGAGCAGTACTTC. It translates to CASIQGANEQYF.

The chain employs TRBV30 and TRBJ1-2; D gene uncertain. Germline lookup yields CDR1 GTSNPN and CDR2 SVGIG (reference sequence). This CDR3 is 13 amino acids long. The V end was cut by 4 bases, the J end by 3 bases, with 12 bases between. CDR3 protein: CAWTNGGDYGYTF. Written as DNA, the CDR3 is TGTGCCTGGACTAACGGCGGGGACTATGGCTACACCTTC.

The chain carries TRBV7-9 and TRBJ1-1; D not resolved. The V gene's germline CDR1 is SEHNR and CDR2 FQNEAQ (reference sequence). The CDR3 sequence is 13 residues long. V gave up 3 bases and J gave up 4 bases, with 9 bases separating them. The CDR3 is CASSFPEITEAFF. The CDR3 DNA sequence: TGTGCCAGCAGCTTCCCGGAAATCACTGAAGCTTTCTTT.

This clone was counted a single time. The sample contains more than one DNA sequence encoding this CDR3. V gene TRBV4-1 combines with J gene TRBJ1-1, with D hard to call. Germline V gives CDR1 MGHRA, CDR2 YSYEKL. Trimming cost V 1 base and J 1 base, with 7 bases left between them. This CDR3 spans 14 amino acids. This CDR3 is CASSQAGENTEAFF. DNA for the CDR3: TGCGCCAGCAGCCAAGCGGGAGAGAACACTGAAGCTTTCTTT.

V and J are TRBV14 and TRBJ1-4; weak D call: TRBD1 (6 bases). V was pared by 0 bases and J by 6 bases, with 14 bases between. The CDR3 totals 16 residues. Germline V gives CDR1 SGHDN, CDR2 FVKESK. The CDR3 protein is CASSQDVGAGYEKLFF. CDR3 bases: TGTGCCAGCAGCCAAGATGTGGGGGCAGGTTATGAAAAACTGTTTTTT.

The rearrangement joins TRBV30 to TRBJ2-3; D possibly corresponds to TRBD2 (5 bases). The CDR3 covers 16 residues. V was shortened by 1 base and J by 1 base, with 15 bases between the two germline ends. Germline V gene sequence: CDR1 GTSNPN, CDR2 SVGIG (reference sequence). The CDR3 DNA reads as TGTGCCTGGAGTGCCTTTGGGCCGGAGGGCACAGATACGCAGTATTTT. This codes for CAWSAFGPEGTDTQYF.

This clone appeared once. The CDR3: CSVEVRVNEQFF. The CDR3 bases are TGCAGCGTTGAAGTCAGGGTCAATGAGCAGTTCTTC. V usage is TRBV29-1 and J usage is TRBJ2-1; a weak D match, TRBD1 (5 bases). The germline V gene encodes CDR1 SQVTM and CDR2 ANQGSEA. This CDR3 has 12 amino acids. Between the trimmed V and J ends, which lost 1 base and 6 bases, there was a span of 7 bases.

The chain joins TRBV19 to TRBJ1-2, with D tentatively TRBD1 (5 bases). Germline lookup yields CDR1 LNHDA and CDR2 SQIVND (reference sequence). V lost 11 bases and J 4 bases, leaving 20 bases between the germline ends. This CDR3 has 14 residues. The CDR3 sequence: CALRAQPRGYGYTF. CDR3 sequence (DNA): TGTGCCTTGCGAGCCCAGCCTAGGGGCTATGGCTACACCTTC.

This chain joins TRBV5-6 and TRBJ1-6, with 9 bases fitting TRBD1. CDR1 SGHDT and CDR2 YYEEEE come from the germline V gene. The CDR3 totals 15 residues. Trimming cost V 4 bases and J 10 bases; bases outside gene matches: 9. CDR3 DNA sequence: TGTGCCAGCAGCGCCGGGACAGGGAAGAACTCACCCCTCCACTTT. It codes for CASSAGTGKNSPLHF.

This clone appeared a few times. The chain joins TRBV28 to TRBJ1-5, with 7 bases lining up with TRBD1. The trim removed 4 bases at V and 5 bases at J, leaving 11 bases unmatched. The CDR3 length is 16 residues. Germline V gene sequence: CDR1 MDHEN, CDR2 SYDVKM. This CDR3 is CASSSVGGTEYQPQHF. CDR3 nucleotides: TGTGCCAGCAGTTCCGTGGGTGGGACAGAGTATCAGCCCCAGCATTTT.

Concerning this clone: A junction boundary mismatches the germline segment, possibly from a read error. This chain uses TRBV4-1 with TRBJ1-1; no clear D gene. The CDR3 consists of 13 residues. The germline CDR1 and CDR2 sequences are MGHRA and YSYEKL. The CDR3 loop reads CASSEEARTEAFF. DNA for the CDR3: TGCGCCAGCAGCGAAGAGGCTCGGACTGAAGCTTTCTTT.